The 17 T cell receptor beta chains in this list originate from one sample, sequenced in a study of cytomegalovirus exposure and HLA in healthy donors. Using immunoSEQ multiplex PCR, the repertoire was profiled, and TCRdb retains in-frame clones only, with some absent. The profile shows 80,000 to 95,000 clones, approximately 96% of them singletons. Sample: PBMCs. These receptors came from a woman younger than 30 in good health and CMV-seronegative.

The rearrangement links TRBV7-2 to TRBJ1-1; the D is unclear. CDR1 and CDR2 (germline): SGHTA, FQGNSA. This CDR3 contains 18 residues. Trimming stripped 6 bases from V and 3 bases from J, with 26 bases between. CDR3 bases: TGTGCCAGCAGGATCGGGGAATTCCAGCGATCAGGCGACACTGAAGCTTTCTTT. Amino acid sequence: CASRIGEFQRSGDTEAFF.

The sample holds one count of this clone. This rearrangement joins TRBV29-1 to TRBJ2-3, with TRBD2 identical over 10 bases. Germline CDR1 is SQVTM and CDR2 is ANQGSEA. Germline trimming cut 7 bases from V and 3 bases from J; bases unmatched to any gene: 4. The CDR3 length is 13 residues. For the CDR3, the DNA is TGCAGCGCACTAGCGGGATCGACAGATACGCAGTATTTT. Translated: CSALAGSTDTQYF.

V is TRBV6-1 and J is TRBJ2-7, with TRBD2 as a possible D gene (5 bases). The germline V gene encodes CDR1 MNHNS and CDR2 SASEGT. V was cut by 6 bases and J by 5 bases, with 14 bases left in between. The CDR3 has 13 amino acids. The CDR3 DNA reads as TGTGCCAGCAGATTCGGACTCGGAAACGAGCAGTACTTC. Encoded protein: CASRFGLGNEQYF.

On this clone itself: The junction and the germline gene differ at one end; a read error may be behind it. The DNA of the CDR3 is TGTGCCAGCAGATTATCCAGGGGGTCGTCCGAGCAGTACTTC. Its protein is CASRLSRGSSEQYF. The chain has TRBV28 and TRBJ2-7; 7 bases map to TRBD1. The CDR3 runs 14 residues. Germline V gives CDR1 MDHEN, CDR2 SYDVKM.

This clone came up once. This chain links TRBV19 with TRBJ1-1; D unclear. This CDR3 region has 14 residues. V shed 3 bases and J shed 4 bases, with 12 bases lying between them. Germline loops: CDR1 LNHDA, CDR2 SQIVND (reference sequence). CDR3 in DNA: TGTGCCAGTAGTATCTCGTGGGAGAGCACTGAAGCTTTCTTT. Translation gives CASSISWESTEAFF.

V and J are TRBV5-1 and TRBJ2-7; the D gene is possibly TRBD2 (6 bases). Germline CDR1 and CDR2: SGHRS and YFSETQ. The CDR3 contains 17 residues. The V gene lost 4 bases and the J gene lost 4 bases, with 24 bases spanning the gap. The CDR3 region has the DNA TGCGCCAGCAGCCTTACGGGACCGGGGGACTCAAGGTACGAGCAGTACTTC. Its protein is CASSLTGPGDSRYEQYF.

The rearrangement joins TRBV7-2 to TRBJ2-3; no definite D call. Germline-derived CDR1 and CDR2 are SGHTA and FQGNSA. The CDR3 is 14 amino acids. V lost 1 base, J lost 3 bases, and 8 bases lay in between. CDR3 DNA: TGTGCCAGCAGCTTAGGCCCAGTGACAGATACGCAGTATTTT. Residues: CASSLGPVTDTQYF.

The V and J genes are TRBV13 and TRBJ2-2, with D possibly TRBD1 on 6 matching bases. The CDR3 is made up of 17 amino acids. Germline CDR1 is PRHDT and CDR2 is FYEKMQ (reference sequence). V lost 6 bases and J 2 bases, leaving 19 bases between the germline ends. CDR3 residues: CASRPRTDRNNTGELFF. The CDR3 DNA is TGTGCCAGCAGACCCAGAACTGACAGGAACAACACCGGGGAGCTGTTTTTT.

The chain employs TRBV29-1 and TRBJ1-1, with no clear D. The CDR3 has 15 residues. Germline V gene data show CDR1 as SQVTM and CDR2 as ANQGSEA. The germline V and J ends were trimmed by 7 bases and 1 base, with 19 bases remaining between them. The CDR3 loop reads CSAASPNGENTEAFF. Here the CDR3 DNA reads TGCAGCGCCGCCTCGCCCAATGGAGAGAACACTGAAGCTTTCTTT.

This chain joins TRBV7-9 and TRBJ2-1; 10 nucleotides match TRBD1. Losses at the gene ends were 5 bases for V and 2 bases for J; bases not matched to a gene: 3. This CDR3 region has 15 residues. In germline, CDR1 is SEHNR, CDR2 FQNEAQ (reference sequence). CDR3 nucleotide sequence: TGTGCCAGCAGCCAGGGACAGGGGACCTACAATGAGCAGTTCTTC. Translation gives CASSQGQGTYNEQFF.

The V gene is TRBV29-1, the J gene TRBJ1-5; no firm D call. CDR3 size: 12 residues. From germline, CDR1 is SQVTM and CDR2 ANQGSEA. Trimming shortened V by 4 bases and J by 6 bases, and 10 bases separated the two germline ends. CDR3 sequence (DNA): TGCAGCGTTGGGGAGGTGGGTCAGCCCCAGCATTTT. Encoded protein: CSVGEVGQPQHF.

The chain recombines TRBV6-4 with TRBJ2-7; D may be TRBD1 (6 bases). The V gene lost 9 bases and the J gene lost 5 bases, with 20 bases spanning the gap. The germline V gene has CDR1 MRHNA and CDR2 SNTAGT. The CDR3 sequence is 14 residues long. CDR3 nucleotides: TGTGCCAGTCCCCGTTCAGGGGAAGTCCACGAGCAGTACTTC. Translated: CASPRSGEVHEQYF.

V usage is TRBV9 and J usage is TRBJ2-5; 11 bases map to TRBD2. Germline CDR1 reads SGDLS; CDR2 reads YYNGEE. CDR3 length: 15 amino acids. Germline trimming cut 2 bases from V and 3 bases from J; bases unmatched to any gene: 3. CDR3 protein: CASSVLLAGEETQYF. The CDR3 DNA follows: TGTGCCAGCAGCGTCCTACTAGCGGGAGAAGAGACCCAGTACTTC.

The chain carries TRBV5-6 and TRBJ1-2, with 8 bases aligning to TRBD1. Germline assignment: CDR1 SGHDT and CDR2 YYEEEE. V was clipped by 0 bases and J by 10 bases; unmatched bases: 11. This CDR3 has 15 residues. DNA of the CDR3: TGTGCCAGCAGCTTGGAGACCGGGACAGGAGCCTTCTACACCTTC. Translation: CASSLETGTGAFYTF.

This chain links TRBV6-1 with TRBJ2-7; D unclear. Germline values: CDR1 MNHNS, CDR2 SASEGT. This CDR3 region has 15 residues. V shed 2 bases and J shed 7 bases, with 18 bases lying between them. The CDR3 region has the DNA TGTGCCAGCAGTGAATTTTCCGCGGTGGTTGTGGAGCAGTACTTC. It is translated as CASSEFSAVVVEQYF.

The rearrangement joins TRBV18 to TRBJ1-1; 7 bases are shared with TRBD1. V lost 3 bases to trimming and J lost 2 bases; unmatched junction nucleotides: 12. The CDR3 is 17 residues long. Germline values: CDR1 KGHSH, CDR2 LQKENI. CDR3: CASSPLDRRAVNTEAFF. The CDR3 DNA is TGTGCCAGCTCACCTTTGGACAGGAGAGCCGTTAACACTGAAGCTTTCTTT.

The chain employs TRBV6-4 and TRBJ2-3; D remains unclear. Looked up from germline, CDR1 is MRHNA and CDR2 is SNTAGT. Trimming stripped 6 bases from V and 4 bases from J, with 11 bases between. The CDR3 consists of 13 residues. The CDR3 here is CASSARMADTQYF. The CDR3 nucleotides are TGTGCCAGCAGCGCCAGGATGGCAGATACGCAGTATTTT.